This T cell receptor beta chain was sequenced in a study of T-cell reconstitution after alpha-beta-depleted transplantation in children. Unique molecular identifiers featured in how the TCRbeta library was prepared. TCRdb processed the PCR reads anew with MiXCR; each CDR3 protein has one entry. The table shows 600,000 to 700,000 distinct CDR3 sequences, with approximately 17% occurring only once. The starting material was PBMCs from the stem cell graft donor, obtained from the stem cell graft. The clonotype originates from a human donor who donated a stem cell graft to a child with acute myeloid leukemia.

The CDR3 DNA reads TGTGCCAGCAGTCCGGAGGACGCCACAGATACGCAGTATTTT. Amino acids: CASSPEDATDTQYF. V usage is TRBV6-1 and J usage is TRBJ2-3, with D perhaps TRBD2 (5 bases). There are 14 residues in the CDR3. V lost 5 bases and J 2 bases, leaving 11 bases between the germline ends. Germline loops: CDR1 MNHNS, CDR2 SASEGT.